This is a list of T cell receptor beta chains from one sample in a study of T cells after yellow fever vaccination. TCRdb called the 5' RACE reads again in MiXCR, with one record for every CDR3 protein. The sample records 180,000 or so distinct CDR3 sequences, 8% to 13% being singletons. Specimen: CD8+ T cells sorted from PBMCs, collected 15 days after the yellow fever booster vaccination. These receptors originate from a man aged 18 to 35 who received the YFV17D yellow fever vaccine. CDR3s include the opening cysteine and the closing phenylalanine or tryptophan. The order of the fields is CDR3 DNA, CDR3 protein, J gene, V gene, D gene, clone size. The D gene is left open where the match is weak. Size is omitted from some rows. Given values are once, few, many or a class for expanded clones.

CDR3nt: TGTGCCAGCAGCCCCTCCCCGGGGGGCAATCAGCCCCAGCATTTT
CDR3aa: CASSPSPGGNQPQHF
j_gene: TRBJ1-5
v_gene: TRBV6-6
d_gene: -
abundance: few

CDR3nt: TGCAGTGCTCCCCAGGGAACTGAAGCTTTCTTT
CDR3aa: CSAPQGTEAFF
j_gene: TRBJ1-1
v_gene: TRBV20-1
d_gene: -
abundance: -

CDR3nt: TGTGCCAGCAGCAGTAGGGCCTCCTTGGCAGATACGCAGTATTTT
CDR3aa: CASSSRASLADTQYF
j_gene: TRBJ2-3
v_gene: TRBV7-6
d_gene: -
abundance: -

CDR3nt: TGTGCCAGCAGCCAGGAGACAGGGCGCGATGAGCAGTTCTTC
CDR3aa: CASSQETGRDEQFF
j_gene: TRBJ2-1
v_gene: TRBV4-2
d_gene: TRBD1
abundance: few

CDR3nt: TGCAGCGTTGATAGGGGAGGAAACCCCTACAATGAGCAGTTCTTC
CDR3aa: CSVDRGGNPYNEQFF
j_gene: TRBJ2-1
v_gene: TRBV29-1
d_gene: -
abundance: -

CDR3nt: TGTGCCAGCAGTGGAAACAGGGTGAATCTAGGCTATGGCTACACCTTC
CDR3aa: CASSGNRVNLGYGYTF
j_gene: TRBJ1-2
v_gene: TRBV6-1
d_gene: -
abundance: -

CDR3nt: TGTGCCAGCAGCGTGACAGGGGCGAATGAGCAGTTCTTC
CDR3aa: CASSVTGANEQFF
j_gene: TRBJ2-1
v_gene: TRBV9
d_gene: TRBD1
abundance: -

CDR3nt: TGTTCCAGCAGTCCAAATAGCGGGGGGATCGATGAGCAGTTCTTC
CDR3aa: CSSSPNSGGIDEQFF
j_gene: TRBJ2-1
v_gene: TRBV7-3
d_gene: TRBD2
abundance: few

CDR3nt: TGCGCCAGCAGCCCCCTCCGGGGGGTAGGCTATCAGCCCCAGCATTTT
CDR3aa: CASSPLRGVGYQPQHF
j_gene: TRBJ1-5
v_gene: TRBV4-1
d_gene: -
abundance: few

CDR3nt: TGTGCCAGCAGTTTCTTGAGCGACGAGCAGTTCTTC
CDR3aa: CASSFLSDEQFF
j_gene: TRBJ2-1
v_gene: TRBV27
d_gene: -
abundance: -

CDR3nt: TGTGCCAGCAGCTTAACTAGCGGGGGGACCGGGGAGCTGTTTTTT
CDR3aa: CASSLTSGGTGELFF
j_gene: TRBJ2-2
v_gene: TRBV7-3
d_gene: TRBD2
abundance: few

CDR3nt: TGCGCCAGCAGCCGGGTCCCTTGGGACGGCAATTCACCCCTCCACTTT
CDR3aa: CASSRVPWDGNSPLHF
j_gene: TRBJ1-6
v_gene: TRBV4-1
d_gene: -
abundance: -

CDR3nt: TGCGCCAGCAGCTTGGACGGAAATCCAACGTCGGCTTTCTTT
CDR3aa: CASSLDGNPTSAFF
j_gene: TRBJ1-1
v_gene: TRBV5-1
d_gene: -
abundance: -

CDR3nt: TGTGCCAGCAGCTTAAAGTCCCCGAATCAGCCCCAGCATTTT
CDR3aa: CASSLKSPNQPQHF
j_gene: TRBJ1-5
v_gene: TRBV11-2
d_gene: -
abundance: few

CDR3nt: TGTGCCAGCAGTTTATCGGGAGGGACAGGGGTCTACGAGCAGTACTTC
CDR3aa: CASSLSGGTGVYEQYF
j_gene: TRBJ2-7
v_gene: TRBV27
d_gene: TRBD1
abundance: once

CDR3nt: TGTGCCAGCAGTTACTCCAGACGGGACATCACAGATACGCAGTATTTT
CDR3aa: CASSYSRRDITDTQYF
j_gene: TRBJ2-3
v_gene: TRBV6-2/TRBV6-3
d_gene: -
abundance: few

CDR3nt: TGCAGTGCTAGAAGGGGGCATGAGCAGTTCTTC
CDR3aa: CSARRGHEQFF
j_gene: TRBJ2-1
v_gene: TRBV20-1
d_gene: TRBD1
abundance: many

CDR3nt: TGTGCCAGCAGCCCCTTGTCGGGGGGACATATCTACAATGAGCAGTTCTTC
CDR3aa: CASSPLSGGHIYNEQFF
j_gene: TRBJ2-1
v_gene: TRBV4-2
d_gene: -
abundance: few

CDR3nt: TGTGCCAGCAGTGAATTTGGGGCAGTCCAAGAGACCCAGTACTTC
CDR3aa: CASSEFGAVQETQYF
j_gene: TRBJ2-5
v_gene: TRBV25-1
d_gene: -
abundance: -

CDR3nt: TGCAGTGCTAGGGATTTGGACAGGACGAACACTGAAGCTTTCTTT
CDR3aa: CSARDLDRTNTEAFF
j_gene: TRBJ1-1
v_gene: TRBV20-1
d_gene: TRBD1
abundance: -

CDR3nt: TGTGCCAGCAGAAGGGGGGCCTACAATGAGCAGTTCTTC
CDR3aa: CASRRGAYNEQFF
j_gene: TRBJ2-1
v_gene: TRBV6-2/TRBV6-3
d_gene: -
abundance: few

CDR3nt: TGCGCCAGCAGCCAACAAGACAGGGTTGGCGGGGAGCTGTTTTTT
CDR3aa: CASSQQDRVGGELFF
j_gene: TRBJ2-2
v_gene: TRBV4-1
d_gene: TRBD1
abundance: -

CDR3nt: TGTGCCAGCAGTCCCGGCCCGGGGGGGGACACTGAAGCTTTCTTT
CDR3aa: CASSPGPGGDTEAFF
j_gene: TRBJ1-1
v_gene: TRBV12-3/TRBV12-4
d_gene: -
abundance: few

CDR3nt: TGTGCCAGCCGCTTGTCAGGGCGCTTCCTGAACACTGAAGCTTTCTTT
CDR3aa: CASRLSGRFLNTEAFF
j_gene: TRBJ1-1
v_gene: TRBV7-9
d_gene: -
abundance: -

CDR3nt: TGTGCCAGCAGCTTACCCACTAGCGGAGCCTCCTACAATGAGCAGTTCTTC
CDR3aa: CASSLPTSGASYNEQFF
j_gene: TRBJ2-1
v_gene: TRBV7-9
d_gene: TRBD2
abundance: -

CDR3nt: TGTGCCAGCAGCCCCCCCGGGGGGGGCCTTGAGCAGTTCTTC
CDR3aa: CASSPPGGGLEQFF
j_gene: TRBJ2-1
v_gene: TRBV7-9
d_gene: TRBD2
abundance: -

CDR3nt: TGCGCCAGCAGCCAAGAGATCCCGGGACTAGCGGGGCACCAAGAGACCCAGTACTTC
CDR3aa: CASSQEIPGLAGHQETQYF
j_gene: TRBJ2-5
v_gene: TRBV4-1
d_gene: TRBD2
abundance: -

CDR3nt: TGTGCCAGCAGTACCGGTAGTGACGCTCCTACTAACTATGGCTACACCTTC
CDR3aa: CASSTGSDAPTNYGYTF
j_gene: TRBJ1-2
v_gene: TRBV9
d_gene: -
abundance: many

CDR3nt: TGTGCCAGCAGCCCCAGGGCATCGAACACTGAAGCTTTCTTT
CDR3aa: CASSPRASNTEAFF
j_gene: TRBJ1-1
v_gene: TRBV7-9
d_gene: -
abundance: few

CDR3nt: TGTGCCAGCGACAACAGGGTAGGAACTGAAGCTTTCTTT
CDR3aa: CASDNRVGTEAFF
j_gene: TRBJ1-1
v_gene: TRBV6-4
d_gene: -
abundance: few

CDR3nt: TGTGCCAGCAGCTGGGACAGTCAGCCCCAGCATTTT
CDR3aa: CASSWDSQPQHF
j_gene: TRBJ1-5
v_gene: TRBV7-9
d_gene: TRBD1
abundance: once

CDR3nt: TGTGCCAGCAGTGAGGGTGGGTTTGTTTTAGAGCCCCAGCATTTT
CDR3aa: CASSEGGFVLEPQHF
j_gene: TRBJ1-5
v_gene: TRBV2
d_gene: -
abundance: -

CDR3nt: TGTGCCAGCACCCCCCAGGGGCGGTACAATGAGCAGTTCTTC
CDR3aa: CASTPQGRYNEQFF
j_gene: TRBJ2-1
v_gene: TRBV6-2/TRBV6-3
d_gene: -
abundance: few

CDR3nt: TGTGCCAGCAGCGGACAGGAGTATAGCAATCAGCCCCAGCATTTT
CDR3aa: CASSGQEYSNQPQHF
j_gene: TRBJ1-5
v_gene: TRBV7-9
d_gene: TRBD1
abundance: -

CDR3nt: TGTGCCAGCAGCCCCTGGGGAGGGCGAGGGGAGACCCAGTACTTC
CDR3aa: CASSPWGGRGETQYF
j_gene: TRBJ2-5
v_gene: TRBV7-3
d_gene: TRBD2
abundance: -

CDR3nt: TGCGCCAGCAGCTTGACGGGCCGTGAAACTAGCACAGATACGCAGTATTTT
CDR3aa: CASSLTGRETSTDTQYF
j_gene: TRBJ2-3
v_gene: TRBV5-1
d_gene: -
abundance: -

CDR3nt: TGTGCCAGCAGCAAAGCGCTAGCGGGGAACACCGGGGAGCTGTTTTTT
CDR3aa: CASSKALAGNTGELFF
j_gene: TRBJ2-2
v_gene: TRBV21-1
d_gene: -
abundance: many

CDR3nt: TGTGCCAGCAGCGTCCCCCCGGACAGGGCCTGGGATACGCAGTATTTT
CDR3aa: CASSVPPDRAWDTQYF
j_gene: TRBJ2-3
v_gene: TRBV9
d_gene: TRBD1
abundance: -

CDR3nt: TGTGCCAGCAGCTTCGGACAGGGGCAGGGTGGAAACACCATATATTTT
CDR3aa: CASSFGQGQGGNTIYF
j_gene: TRBJ1-3
v_gene: TRBV7-2
d_gene: TRBD1
abundance: few

CDR3nt: TGTGCCAGCAGCTTAGGTAGTGGTGGTCTGTACGAGCAGTACTTC
CDR3aa: CASSLGSGGLYEQYF
j_gene: TRBJ2-7
v_gene: TRBV7-6
d_gene: -
abundance: -

CDR3nt: TGTGCCAGCATCGCCGGGCCGCGCCGGTACAATGAGCAGTTCTTC
CDR3aa: CASIAGPRRYNEQFF
j_gene: TRBJ2-1
v_gene: TRBV6-2/TRBV6-3
d_gene: -
abundance: few

CDR3nt: TGTGCCAGCAGCCAAGAGCGTTGGCAGGACAGGGGTGCCGGGGGCCGGTCTTTTGGTGCGCAGTATTTT
CDR3aa: CASSQERWQDRGAGGRSFGAQYF
j_gene: TRBJ2-3
v_gene: TRBV3-1
d_gene: TRBD1
abundance: -

CDR3nt: TGCAGCCCCGGGACACTACCTGGGACAGATACGCAGTATTTT
CDR3aa: CSPGTLPGTDTQYF
j_gene: TRBJ2-3
v_gene: TRBV29-1
d_gene: -
abundance: few

CDR3nt: TGTGCCAGCAGCCGAGACAGGGAAAGAGGCAATCAGCCCCAGCATTTT
CDR3aa: CASSRDRERGNQPQHF
j_gene: TRBJ1-5
v_gene: TRBV6-5
d_gene: TRBD1
abundance: -

CDR3nt: TGTGCCAGCAGTCCGGGACAGGGAAGCAACTATGGCTACACCTTC
CDR3aa: CASSPGQGSNYGYTF
j_gene: TRBJ1-2
v_gene: TRBV12-3/TRBV12-4
d_gene: TRBD1
abundance: many

CDR3nt: TGTGCCAGCAGCCCTCCGTTATTTCTGGGACCAGAGCAGTTCTTC
CDR3aa: CASSPPLFLGPEQFF
j_gene: TRBJ2-1
v_gene: TRBV7-9
d_gene: -
abundance: -